This entry is about one T cell receptor (beta chain). Antigen unknown. This specimen belongs to a study of identifying expanded T cells in peripheral blood. J gave up 3 bases and V 4 bases, and 8 bases lay outside the gene matches. Germline values: CDR1 SGHDT, CDR2 YYEEEE. The CDR3 is made up of 16 amino acids. The protocol was immunoSEQ multiplex PCR, while the TCRdb copy is restricted to in-frame clones and leaves out a portion. This table has around 100,000 clones, 70% to 90% appearing once. During the collection period, no donor immune events like infections were recorded. Study conclusions and caveats: Approximately two-week clone count variance significantly increased as total template count grew. Technical replicates showed around 1.1 changed clones; about two weeks 15 to 20; four weeks 19.

The genes are TRBV5-6 and TRBJ2-3; 10 bases fit TRBD1. This TCR came from a person aged 18 to 70 in good health. Sequenced sample: blood. CDR3: CASSPIGTGATDTQYF. The CDR3 DNA is TGTGCCAGCAGCCCGATCGGGACAGGGGCTACAGATACGCAGTATTTT.